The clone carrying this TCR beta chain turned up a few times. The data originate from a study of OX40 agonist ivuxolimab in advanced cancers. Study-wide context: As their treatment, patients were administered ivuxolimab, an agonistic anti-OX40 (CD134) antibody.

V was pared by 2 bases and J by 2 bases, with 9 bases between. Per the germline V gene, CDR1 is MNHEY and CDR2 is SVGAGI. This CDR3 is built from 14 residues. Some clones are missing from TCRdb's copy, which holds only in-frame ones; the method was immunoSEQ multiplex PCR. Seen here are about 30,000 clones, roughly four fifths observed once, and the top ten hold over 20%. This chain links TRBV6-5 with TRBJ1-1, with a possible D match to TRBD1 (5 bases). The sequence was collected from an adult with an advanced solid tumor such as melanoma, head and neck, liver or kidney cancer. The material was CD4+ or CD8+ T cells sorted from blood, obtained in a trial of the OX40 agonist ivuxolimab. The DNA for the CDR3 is TGTGCCAGCAGTTACGGTGGGGGTAACACTGAAGCTTTCTTT. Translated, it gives CASSYGGGNTEAFF.